This entry lists 29 T cell receptor beta chains sequenced from one sample in a study of blood T cell repertoires in COVID-19. The repertoire was sequenced with immunoSEQ multiplex PCR; TCRdb's copy has only in-frame clones and lacks some. The sample holds 90,000 to 110,000 clones; over 75% are singletons and the top ten take 4.1%. Material for sequencing was peripheral blood. The receptors originated from a man aged 50-59 years with acute or convalescent COVID-19.

The V call is TRBV27, the J call TRBJ1-2; the D is unclear. CDR3 length: 13 amino acids. Germline CDR1 reads MNHEY; CDR2 reads SMNVEV (reference sequence). V was clipped by 5 bases and J by 4 bases, with 11 bases between them. The CDR3 nucleotides read TGTGCCAGCAGTCCTACAACGGGCTATGGCTACACCTTC. Its translation is CASSPTTGYGYTF.

J is TRBJ2-1 and V is TRBV27, with 10 bases that match TRBD2. The CDR3 extends over 14 amino acids. J was trimmed by 9 bases and V by 2 bases; bases with no gene match: 4. CDR1 MNHEY and CDR2 SMNVEV come from the germline V gene (reference sequence). The CDR3 protein is CASSLSGRAIEQFF. In DNA, the CDR3 is TGTGCCAGCAGTTTAAGCGGGAGGGCCATTGAGCAGTTCTTC.

The chain couples TRBV2 to TRBJ2-2, with 9 nucleotides matching TRBD1. CDR1 is SNHLY, CDR2 FYNNEI, per germline. The CDR3 spans 17 residues. The ends lost 4 bases at V and 2 bases at J; junction bases unmatched: 8. The DNA of the CDR3 is TGTGCCAGCAGTGTGCCCGGGACAGGGTTTAACACCGGGGAGCTGTTTTTT. This sequence encodes CASSVPGTGFNTGELFF.

The chain employs TRBV19 and TRBJ1-5, with unresolved D. CDR3 length equals 13 residues. Germline V gene lookup returns CDR1 LNHDA and CDR2 SQIVND (reference sequence). Trimming took off 5 bases at V and 4 bases at J, with 9 bases between the two ends. CDR3 sequence (DNA): TGTGCCAGTAGTCCCGAGAGTAATCAGCCCCAGCATTTT. Translated, it gives CASSPESNQPQHF.

The V call is TRBV25-1, the J call TRBJ1-2; D is unclear. Germline V gene data show CDR1 as MGHDK and CDR2 as SYGVNS. V was cut by 3 bases and J by 0 bases, with 11 bases left in between. The CDR3 is 15 residues long. DNA for the CDR3: TGTGCCAGCAGTGACCAGACACTTCCTAACTATGGCTACACCTTC. Its protein is CASSDQTLPNYGYTF.

The V call is TRBV2, the J call TRBJ2-2; D gene ambiguous. Trimming removed 6 bases at V and 7 bases at J, with 12 bases between. This CDR3 has 13 amino acids. Per the germline V gene, CDR1 is SNHLY and CDR2 is FYNNEI. Here the CDR3 reads CASRASNHGELFF. The CDR3 nucleotides read TGTGCCAGCAGGGCCAGTAATCACGGGGAGCTGTTTTTT.

V usage is TRBV18 and J usage is TRBJ1-2; D may be TRBD1 (6 bases). Trimming took 3 bases from V and 0 from J, leaving 14 bases between them. There are 16 residues in the CDR3. CDR1 is KGHSH, CDR2 LQKENI, per germline. CDR3 nucleotide sequence: TGTGCCAGCTCACCCTTTTCGGACAGTCCTAACTATGGCTACACCTTC. Protein: CASSPFSDSPNYGYTF.

The genes are TRBV27 and TRBJ2-2; D is unclear. Germline values: CDR1 MNHEY, CDR2 SMNVEV (reference sequence). V lost 2 bases and J lost 5, with 6 bases in between. CDR3 length equals 13 residues. CDR3 sequence: CASSLKATGELFF. In DNA, the CDR3 is TGTGCCAGCAGTTTAAAAGCAACCGGGGAGCTGTTTTTT.

The chain links TRBV28 to TRBJ1-2, with D perhaps TRBD1 (6 bases). CDR3 size: 17 residues. V was shortened by 4 bases and J by 3 bases, with 21 bases between the two germline ends. CDR1 and CDR2 from the germline V gene are MDHEN and SYDVKM. In nucleotides, the CDR3 is TGTGCCAGCAGTTCCCAAAACCCTACAGGGTTGGACTATGGCTACACCTTC. This gives the protein CASSSQNPTGLDYGYTF.

The V and J genes are TRBV6-4 and TRBJ1-2; D is ambiguous. The CDR3 totals 13 residues. Trimming took off 6 bases at V and 5 bases at J, with 13 bases between the two ends. Germline CDR1 is MRHNA and CDR2 is SNTAGT. This CDR3 is CASRRHLWYGYTF. For the CDR3, the DNA is TGTGCCAGCAGAAGACACCTGTGGTATGGCTACACCTTC.

The chain links TRBV19 to TRBJ1-6; D perhaps matches TRBD1 (5 bases). CDR3 length: 17 amino acids. Germline V gives CDR1 LNHDA, CDR2 SQIVND (reference sequence). V was cut by 3 bases and J by 8 bases, with 20 bases left in between. The CDR3 region is CASSIIAGWQGDSPLHF. The CDR3 DNA sequence: TGTGCCAGTAGTATTATCGCAGGGTGGCAAGGTGATTCACCCCTCCACTTT.

The chain combines TRBV9 with TRBJ2-7, with 9 bases aligning to TRBD2. Germline CDR1 reads SGDLS; CDR2 reads YYNGEE. CDR3 length: 15 amino acids. The ends lost 0 bases at V and 3 bases at J; junction bases unmatched: 4. For the CDR3, the DNA is TGTGCCAGCAGCGTAGGGGGGACTAGCCGCTACGAGCAGTACTTC. Amino acids: CASSVGGTSRYEQYF.

This clone was detected once. The rearrangement uses TRBV12-3 or TRBV12-4 and TRBJ1-5; D remains unclear. V lost 4 bases, J lost 7 bases, and 11 bases lay in between. The CDR3 sequence is 13 residues long. The CDR3 bases are TGTGCCAGCAGTTCCGAGGGAATCCAGCCCCAGCATTTT. This codes for CASSSEGIQPQHF.

The V call is TRBV7-8, the J call TRBJ2-7; 11 bases are shared with TRBD2. Germline V gene sequence: CDR1 SGHVS, CDR2 FQNEAQ. V lost 6 bases, J lost 0 bases, and 4 bases stayed unmatched. The CDR3 length is 15 residues. CDR3 residues: CASSFGTSGSYEQYF. The CDR3 DNA sequence: TGTGCCAGCAGTTTTGGGACTAGCGGCTCCTACGAGCAGTACTTC. The full variable domain, its missing parts supplied by reference TRBV7-8 and TRBJ2-7, is GAGVSQSPRYKVAKRGQDVALRCDPISGHVSLFWYQQALGQGPEFLTYFQNEAQLDKSGLPSDRFFAERPEGSVSTLKIQRTQQEDSAVYLCASSFGTSGSYEQYFGPGTRLTVT.

This chain joins TRBV9 and TRBJ1-1; 7 nucleotides line up with TRBD1. The CDR3 length is 16 residues. The V and J ends lost 0 bases and 4 bases, in that order; junction bases with no gene match: 9. CDR1 and CDR2 from the germline V gene are SGDLS and YYNGEE. The CDR3 nucleotides read TGTGCCAGCAGCGTAGCCCCTGTGACAGGGCTCACTGAAGCTTTCTTT. Its protein product is CASSVAPVTGLTEAFF.

This sequence joins TRBV5-1 and TRBJ2-7; a possible D gene is TRBD2 (6 bases). The germline V gene has CDR1 SGHRS and CDR2 YFSETQ. CDR3 length: 16 residues. V gave up 3 bases and J gave up 0 bases, with 16 bases separating them. CDR3 sequence: CASSSGLAGRSYEQYF. As DNA, the CDR3 is TGCGCCAGCAGCTCTGGCCTCGCGGGACGCTCCTACGAGCAGTACTTC.

The chain links TRBV19 to TRBJ1-2; perhaps TRBD1 as D (6 bases). Germline CDR1 and CDR2: LNHDA and SQIVND (reference sequence). V shed 4 bases and J shed 3 bases, with 15 bases lying between them. The CDR3 has 15 amino acids. CDR3 coding DNA: TGTGCCAGTAGTAGCTCCTGGACAGAGGACTATGGCTACACCTTC. Amino acid sequence: CASSSSWTEDYGYTF.

V gene TRBV4-1 combines with J gene TRBJ1-1; 8 bases map to TRBD1. The length of the CDR3 is 16 residues. V shed 0 bases and J 4 bases; nucleotides not matched to a gene: 7. Germline V CDR1 and CDR2: MGHRA, YSYEKL. The CDR3 region has the DNA TGCGCCAGCAGCCAAGACCAGGGGGCCCTTTTCACTGAAGCTTTCTTT. It yields the protein CASSQDQGALFTEAFF.

This sequence joins TRBV18 and TRBJ2-7; TRBD1 aligns across 7 bases. This CDR3 is 17 amino acids long. V gave up 1 base and J gave up 2 bases; unmatched junction bases: 11. Germline CDR1 and CDR2: KGHSH and LQKENI. The CDR3: CASSPLRKGTATYEQYF. For the CDR3, the DNA is TGTGCCAGCTCACCACTCCGGAAAGGGACAGCAACCTACGAGCAGTACTTC.

The chain joins TRBV7-8 to TRBJ2-7; the D is unclear. This CDR3 contains 15 residues. Between the trimmed V and J ends, which lost 1 base and 6 bases, there was a span of 16 bases. Germline values: CDR1 SGHVS, CDR2 FQNEAQ. CDR3 coding DNA: TGTGCCAGCAGCTTAGTTGGCGGTCGGTCCCCCGAGCAGTACTTC. Its protein product is CASSLVGGRSPEQYF.

The chain joins TRBV4-1 to TRBJ1-4; no firm D call. The V gene's germline CDR1 is MGHRA and CDR2 YSYEKL. V shed 3 bases and J shed 12 bases, with 20 bases lying between them. This CDR3 has 15 residues. This chain's CDR3 is CASSHPTAEARQLFF. CDR3 DNA: TGCGCCAGCAGCCACCCGACCGCTGAGGCAAGGCAACTGTTTTTT.

V usage is TRBV5-5 and J usage is TRBJ1-2; D remains ambiguous. This CDR3 comprises 16 residues. The V end was cut by 4 bases, the J end by 5 bases, with 21 bases between. The germline gives CDR1 SGHKS, CDR2 YYEKEE (reference sequence). CDR3 nucleotides: TGTGCCAGCAGCGATAAACAGACAAGCAGGATTTATGGCTACACCTTC. Protein sequence: CASSDKQTSRIYGYTF.

CDR3 bases: TGTGCCAGCAGTTGGGAGGGCCTGGATACGCAGTATTTT. This codes for CASSWEGLDTQYF. V usage is TRBV12-3 or TRBV12-4 and J usage is TRBJ2-3, with 7 nucleotides matching TRBD2. This CDR3 contains 13 residues. After removal of 4 bases from V and 6 bases from J, the junction contained 4 bases not matched to a gene.

The chain has TRBV10-2 and TRBJ2-7; the D is unclear. V lost 7 bases to trimming and J lost 2 bases, with 12 bases between them. The CDR3 is made up of 13 amino acids. Germline V gives CDR1 WSHSY, CDR2 SAAADI. CDR3 nucleotides: TGCGCCAGCACCATGAGAGAGACCTACGAGCAGTACTTC. Its protein is CASTMRETYEQYF.

The chain links TRBV18 to TRBJ1-2; D possibly corresponds to TRBD1 (6 bases). CDR1 and CDR2 from the germline V gene are KGHSH and LQKENI. The CDR3 extends over 12 amino acids. V lost 6 bases to trimming and J lost 4 bases, with 9 bases between them. The chain's CDR3 is CASSGQSYGYTF. The CDR3 DNA reads as TGTGCCAGCTCCGGACAGAGCTATGGCTACACCTTC.

This chain uses TRBV5-4 with TRBJ2-7; D is uncertain. The V gene lost 0 bases and the J gene lost 0 bases, with 7 bases spanning the gap. Germline V lookup: CDR1 SGHNT, CDR2 YYREEE (reference sequence). This CDR3 has 14 residues. This chain's CDR3 is CASSLDKYSYEQYF. The CDR3 DNA is TGTGCCAGCAGCTTGGACAAGTACTCCTACGAGCAGTACTTC. Looking up the rest from reference TRBV5-4 and TRBJ2-7 gives the full variable domain: ETGVTQSPTHLIKTRGQQVTLRCSSQSGHNTVSWYQQALGQGPQFIFQYYREEENGRGNFPPRFSGLQFPNYSSELNVNALELDDSALYLCASSLDKYSYEQYFGPGTRLTVT.

The chain joins TRBV11-2 to TRBJ1-3; D unclear. Trimming pared 1 base from V and 4 bases from J, leaving 5 bases between. The germline gives CDR1 SGHAT, CDR2 FQNNGV. This CDR3 region has 13 residues. CDR3 protein: CASSLGRGNTIYF. Written as DNA, the CDR3 is TGTGCCAGCAGCTTAGGGAGGGGAAACACCATATATTTT.

This rearrangement joins TRBV12-5 to TRBJ2-3; 13 bases agree with TRBD2. CDR1 is LGHNT, CDR2 FRNRAP, per germline. This CDR3 region has 16 residues. V lost 2 bases to trimming and J lost 4 bases; unmatched junction nucleotides: 3. CDR3 loop: CASGLTGLAGADTQYF. The CDR3 DNA reads TGTGCTAGTGGTTTGACCGGACTAGCGGGAGCAGATACGCAGTATTTT.

The CDR3 loop is CANAPQGAYGYTF. The CDR3 DNA follows: TGCGCCAACGCACCACAGGGAGCCTATGGCTACACCTTC. This chain connects TRBV23-1 to TRBJ1-2; D is possibly TRBD1 (6 bases). TRBV23-1 is filed as an ORF, its function uncertain. The germline V and J ends were trimmed by 10 bases and 4 bases, with 16 bases remaining between them. The CDR3 covers 13 residues.